The sample holds one count of the clone carrying this T cell receptor beta chain. Each patient with chemo-refractory metastatic non-small-cell lung cancer was treated with focal radiation plus CTLA-4 blockade using ipilimumab. This sample is part of a study of radiotherapy plus CTLA-4 blockade in lung cancer. CDR3 length: 13 amino acids. Germline V CDR1 and CDR2: SGHRS, YFSETQ. Germline trimming cut 4 bases from V and 7 bases from J; bases unmatched to any gene: 4. Some clones are missing from TCRdb's copy, which holds only in-frame ones; the method was immunoSEQ multiplex PCR. The sample holds about 90,000 clones, over 80% seen once.

V gene TRBV5-1 combines with J gene TRBJ1-2; 10 bases line up with TRBD1. The sequences come from peripheral blood, collected from a patient treated with radiotherapy plus ipilimumab. This TCR was sampled from a human donor with non-small cell lung cancer that progressed on radiotherapy plus ipilimumab. In DNA, the CDR3 is TGCGCCAGCAGCGGACAGGGGGGAACTGGCTACACCTTC. Translating it yields CASSGQGGTGYTF.